Following are 7 T cell receptor beta chains from one sample sequenced in a study of T-cell reconstitution after alpha-beta-depleted transplantation in children. It was with unique molecular identifiers that the TCRbeta library was prepared. From the PCR reads, TCRdb called clonotypes with MiXCR, one entry per CDR3 protein. The sample comprises more than 200,000 distinct CDR3 sequences, 9.7% of which are singletons, and over 4.5% rests with the top ten. The material sequenced was PBMCs from the stem cell graft donor, taken from the stem cell graft. Receptor source: a human donor who donated a stem cell graft to a child with SCID.

There are many counts of this clonotype. V is TRBV20-1 and J is TRBJ1-3; tentative D call: TRBD1 (5 bases). There are 16 residues in the CDR3. In germline, CDR1 is DFQATT, CDR2 SNEGSKA (reference sequence). V dropped 5 bases and J dropped 1 base, with 18 bases sitting between them. CDR3 region: CSAPRPAGNSGNTIYF. CDR3 DNA sequence: TGCAGTGCTCCCCGACCCGCAGGGAATTCTGGAAACACCATATATTTT.

This clonotype was observed many times. The rearrangement links TRBV4-1 to TRBJ2-5; D not certain. Germline loops: CDR1 MGHRA, CDR2 YSYEKL. The CDR3 covers 17 residues. V gave up 1 base and J gave up 4 bases, with 19 bases separating them. CDR3 in amino acids: CASSQAEDYGWGETQYF. The CDR3 bases are TGCGCCAGCAGCCAAGCAGAGGATTACGGGTGGGGAGAGACCCAGTACTTC.

This clonotype came up many times. The V gene is TRBV2, the J gene TRBJ2-1; 11 nucleotides align to TRBD1. With 4 bases clipped from V and 9 bases from J, the junction kept 5 bases outside the gene matches. This CDR3 region has 14 residues. Germline loops: CDR1 SNHLY, CDR2 FYNNEI. The CDR3 nucleotides are TGTGCCAGCAGTGGGGACAGGGGGACGGGTGAGCAGTTCTTC. Translation gives CASSGDRGTGEQFF.

The table lists this clonotype with many counts. The V gene is TRBV5-1, the J gene TRBJ2-7; D uncertain. V dropped 2 bases and J dropped 3 bases, with 12 bases sitting between them. CDR1 SGHRS and CDR2 YFSETQ come from the germline V gene. The CDR3 is 14 residues long. CDR3 protein: CASSFGVKVYEQYF. As DNA, the CDR3 is TGCGCCAGCAGCTTTGGGGTTAAAGTCTACGAGCAGTACTTC.

This chain joins TRBV18 and TRBJ2-1; 12 bases align to TRBD1. Germline V gene data show CDR1 as KGHSH and CDR2 as LQKENI. V gave up 2 bases and J gave up 7 bases; unmatched junction bases: 3. The CDR3 has 15 amino acids. CDR3 sequence reads: CASSPGTGGRNEQFF. CDR3 coding DNA: TGTGCCAGCTCACCAGGGACAGGGGGCCGGAATGAGCAGTTCTTC.

In its sample, this clonotype was seen many times. Its ends do not fully match the called genes, so a read error is possible. The CDR3 DNA follows: TGCGCCAGCCGCTTTGGGGGGACAAACACAGATACGCAGTATTTT. This encodes CASRFGGTNTDTQYF. The rearrangement links TRBV5-1 to TRBJ2-3; D possibly matches TRBD1 or TRBD2 (6 bases each). The CDR3 runs to 15 residues. Germline assignment: CDR1 SGHRS and CDR2 YFSETQ.

This clonotype was seen ten or more times. V and J are TRBV19 and TRBJ1-2, with TRBD1 as a possible D gene (5 bases). Trimming removed 7 bases from V and 1 base from J, with 13 bases in between. The germline V gene encodes CDR1 LNHDA and CDR2 SQIVND (reference sequence). CDR3 length: 14 residues. CDR3: CASNAGQLNYGYTF. In DNA, the CDR3 is TGTGCCAGTAATGCGGGGCAGCTTAACTATGGCTACACCTTC.